This TCR beta chain was obtained from a study of control samples from healthy donors and cancer patients. A single count supports this clone. The data were produced by immunoSEQ multiplex PCR, yet TCRdb's version contains in-frame clones alone and is incomplete. The repertoire has about 86,000 clones, 85% to 90% of them found once; the top ten carry less than 10%. This CDR3 has 14 amino acids. With 0 bases removed from V and 2 bases from J, the gap between germline ends came to 8 bases. The germline V gene encodes CDR1 MNHEY and CDR2 SVGAGI. The J gene is TRBJ2-7, the V gene TRBV6-5, with TRBD1 as a possible D gene (5 bases). This clonotype was obtained from a woman in her fifties or sixties with colorectal cancer. The source material was PBMCs. CDR3 amino acids: CASSYSMTAYEQYV. CDR3 in DNA: TGTGCCAGCAGTTACTCCATGACAGCCTACGAGCAGTACGTC.